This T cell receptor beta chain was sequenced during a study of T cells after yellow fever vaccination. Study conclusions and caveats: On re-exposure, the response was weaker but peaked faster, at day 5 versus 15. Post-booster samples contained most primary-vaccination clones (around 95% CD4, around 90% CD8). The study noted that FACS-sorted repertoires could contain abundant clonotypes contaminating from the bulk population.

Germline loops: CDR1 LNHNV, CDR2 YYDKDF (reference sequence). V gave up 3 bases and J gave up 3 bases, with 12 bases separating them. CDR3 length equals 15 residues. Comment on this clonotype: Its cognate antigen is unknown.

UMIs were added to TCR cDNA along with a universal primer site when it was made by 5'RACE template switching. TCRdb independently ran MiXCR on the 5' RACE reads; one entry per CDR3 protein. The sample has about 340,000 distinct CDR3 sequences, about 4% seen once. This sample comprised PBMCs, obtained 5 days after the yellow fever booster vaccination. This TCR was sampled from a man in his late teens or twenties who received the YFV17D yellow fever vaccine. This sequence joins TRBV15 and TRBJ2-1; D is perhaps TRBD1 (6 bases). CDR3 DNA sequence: TGTGCCACCAGCAGGATCCGGGACAACTACAATGAGCAGTTCTTC. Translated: CATSRIRDNYNEQFF.